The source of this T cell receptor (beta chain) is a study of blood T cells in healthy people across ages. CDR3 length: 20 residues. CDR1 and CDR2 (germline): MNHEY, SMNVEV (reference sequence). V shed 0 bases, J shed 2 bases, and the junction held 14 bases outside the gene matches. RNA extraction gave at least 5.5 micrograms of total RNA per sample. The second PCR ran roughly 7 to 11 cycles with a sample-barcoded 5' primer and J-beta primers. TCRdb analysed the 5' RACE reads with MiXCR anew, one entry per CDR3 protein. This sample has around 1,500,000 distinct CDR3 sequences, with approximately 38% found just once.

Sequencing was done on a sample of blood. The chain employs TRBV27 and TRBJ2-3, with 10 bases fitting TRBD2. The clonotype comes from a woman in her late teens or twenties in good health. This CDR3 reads CASSLSINGLAGVNTDTQYF. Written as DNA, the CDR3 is TGTGCCAGCAGTTTATCGATAAACGGGCTAGCGGGAGTGAACACAGATACGCAGTATTTT.